Listed below are T cell receptor beta chains from one sample, sequenced in a study of cytomegalovirus exposure and HLA in healthy donors. Method: immunoSEQ multiplex PCR; TCRdb's copy keeps in-frame clones and lacks some. The repertoire includes about 130,000 clones, 65% to 80% of them detected once, and approximately 6.2% sits in the top ten. Source material: PBMCs. These receptors originate from a middle-aged man in good health and CMV-seropositive. CDR3s include the opening cysteine and the closing phenylalanine or tryptophan. Clone size, where shown, is once, few, many, or a class for clones that have expanded.

>once|TRBJ1-2|TRBV18
CASSLYRTNYGYTF
>-|TRBJ1-4|TRBV5-6
CASRDGGTAAEKLFF
>-|TRBJ1-1|TRBV18
CASFTGGNTEAFF
>-|TRBJ1-1|TRBV9
CASSADGGGHTEAFF
>once|TRBJ2-7|TRBV29-1
CSVDASGRGGEQYF
>-|TRBJ2-1|TRBV7-2
CASSFRTSGNEQFF
>-|TRBJ1-2|TRBV15
CATSRGDRVDGYTF
>few|TRBJ2-3|TRBV28
CASSPSGVADTQYF
>once|TRBJ2-3|TRBV27
CASSATSEDTQYF
>-|TRBJ1-5|TRBV18
CASSSGPVSQPQHF
>-|TRBJ2-1|TRBV29-1
CSFSGSRTSGNEQFF
>-|TRBJ1-5|TRBV27
CASPEADQPQHF
>-|TRBJ2-5|TRBV18
CASSPPRQTQYF
>-|TRBJ2-5|TRBV10-1
CASSGALAGRQETQYF
>-|TRBJ1-5|TRBV2
CASKRVGSNQPQHF
>once|TRBJ1-2|TRBV5-1
CASSLREEGGYTF
>once|TRBJ2-7|TRBV11-1
CASSFGLGTSYEQYF
>-|TRBJ1-5|TRBV6-6
CASSGSWDKGNQPQHF
>-|TRBJ1-4|TRBV6-6
CASSYSGRPEGEKLFF
>once|TRBJ1-4|TRBV15
CATSEGTVKFNEKLFF
>-|TRBJ2-1|TRBV7-9
CASSRLSEKGEQFF
>few|TRBJ2-2|TRBV7-9
CSSSSVSPSAGELFF
>-|TRBJ2-1|TRBV15
CATSRQAGDSEQFF
>-|-|TRBV14
CASSRMGQGRNEQYF
>-|TRBJ2-5|TRBV7-2
CASSQGLAGEEAQYF